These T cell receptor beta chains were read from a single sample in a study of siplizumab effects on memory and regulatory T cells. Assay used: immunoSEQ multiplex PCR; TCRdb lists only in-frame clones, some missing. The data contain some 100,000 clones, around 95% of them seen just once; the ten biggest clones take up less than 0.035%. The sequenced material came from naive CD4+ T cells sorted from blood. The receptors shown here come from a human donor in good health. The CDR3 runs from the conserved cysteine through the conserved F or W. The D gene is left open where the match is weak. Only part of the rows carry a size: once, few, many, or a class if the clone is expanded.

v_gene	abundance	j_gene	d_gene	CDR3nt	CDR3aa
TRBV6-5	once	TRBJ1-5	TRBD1	TGTGCCAGCAGTGCGGGACAGGGAAGCAATCAGCCCCAGCATTTT	CASSAGQGSNQPQHF
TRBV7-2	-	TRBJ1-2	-	TGTGCCAGCAGCCCCCCTTCAGGGGACTATGGCTACACCTTC	CASSPPSGDYGYTF
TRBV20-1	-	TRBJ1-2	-	TGCAGTGCGCAGACAAGCTATGGCTACACCTTC	CSAQTSYGYTF
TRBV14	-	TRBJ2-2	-	TGTGCCAGCAGCCACAGGGTCACCGGGGAGCTGTTTTTT	CASSHRVTGELFF
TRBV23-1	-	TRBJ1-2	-	TGCGCCAGCTATCACCATGCGGTTGGGGGTCAGGCCGACTATGGCTACACCTTC	CASYHHAVGGQADYGYTF
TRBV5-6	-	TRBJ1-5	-	TGTGCCAGCAGCTGGGCAGGGGTTCAGCCCCAGCATTTT	CASSWAGVQPQHF
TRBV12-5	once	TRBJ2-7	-	TGTGCTAGTGGTTTGGTACTCGGGGGACCTTACGAGCAGTACTTC	CASGLVLGGPYEQYF
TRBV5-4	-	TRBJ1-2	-	TGTGCCAGCAGCTTGCGTCGCACAGTTAACTATGGCTACACCTTC	CASSLRRTVNYGYTF
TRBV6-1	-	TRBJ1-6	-	TGTGCCAGCAGTGAATTGGGGGCTCATTCACCCCTCCACTTT	CASSELGAHSPLHF
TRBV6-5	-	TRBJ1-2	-	TGTGCCAGCAGTTACGATGCAGGGAGGAACTATGGCTACACCTTC	CASSYDAGRNYGYTF
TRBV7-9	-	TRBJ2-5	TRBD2	TGTGCCACCCATAGCGGGGGTAGAGAGACCCAGTACTTC	CATHSGGRETQYF
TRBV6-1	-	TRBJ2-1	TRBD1	TGTGCCAGCAGTGGAGGACAGGGGGAATCCTACAATGAGCAGTTCTTC	CASSGGQGESYNEQFF
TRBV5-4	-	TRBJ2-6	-	TGTGCCAGCAGCTTGGCCCCCCCAGGGTTTGGGGCCAACGTCCTGACTTTC	CASSLAPPGFGANVLTF
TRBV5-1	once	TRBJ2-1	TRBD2	TGCGCCAGCAGCTGGCTAGCGGGGGGGCCCAATGAGCAGTTCTTC	CASSWLAGGPNEQFF
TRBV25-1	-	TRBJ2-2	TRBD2	TGTGCCAGCAGTGAATCGGGGGGTGGAACGAACACCGGGGAGCTGTTTTTT	CASSESGGGTNTGELFF
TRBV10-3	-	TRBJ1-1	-	TGTGCCATCAGCGGAATAGGGGCAAAAGACCTGAACACTGAAGCTTTCTTT	CAISGIGAKDLNTEAFF
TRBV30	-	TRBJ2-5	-	TGTGCCTGGAGGACCGAGGAGACCCAGTACTTC	CAWRTEETQYF
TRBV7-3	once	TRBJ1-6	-	TGTGCCAGCAGCCCTCGAGGTTATGGGCCTGATTCACCCCTCCACTTT	CASSPRGYGPDSPLHF
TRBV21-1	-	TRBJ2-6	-	TGTGCCAGCAGCACTACAGGGCACACTGGGGCCAACGTCCTGACTTTC	CASSTTGHTGANVLTF
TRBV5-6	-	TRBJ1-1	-	TGTGCCAGCAGCTTGCTGAGGGTCGGGCTCACTGAAGCTTTCTTT	CASSLLRVGLTEAFF
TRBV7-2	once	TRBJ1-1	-	TGTGCCAGCAGCCCAACCGGGAACACTGAAGCTTTCTTT	CASSPTGNTEAFF
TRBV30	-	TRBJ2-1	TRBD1	TGTGCCTGGAGCGACTACAACAGGGGAAAGACCTACAATGAGCAGTTCTTC	CAWSDYNRGKTYNEQFF
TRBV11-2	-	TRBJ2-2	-	TGTGCCAGCAGCTTAGGGCCAGCCGGGGAGCTGTTTTTT	CASSLGPAGELFF
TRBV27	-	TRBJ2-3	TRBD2	TGTGCCAGCAATACCCGCCCCCACCTAGCGGGGGGCCCCCAGACTACGCAGTATTTT	CASNTRPHLAGGPQTTQYF
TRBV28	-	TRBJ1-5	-	TGTGCCAGCAGCGACAGGTTCAATCAGCCCCAGCATTTT	CASSDRFNQPQHF
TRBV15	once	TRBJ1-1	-	TGTGCCACCAGCAGAGACCCGGGGGGTAGTCATTACAAAGCTTTCTTT	CATSRDPGGSHYKAFF
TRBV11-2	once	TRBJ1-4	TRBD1	TGTGCCAGCAGCAACCGGGACAGGGTCGAAAAACTGTTTTTT	CASSNRDRVEKLFF
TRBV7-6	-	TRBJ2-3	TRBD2	TGTGCCAGCAGCTTAGCGCGTCTAGCGGGGTTCACAGATACGCAGTATTTT	CASSLARLAGFTDTQYF
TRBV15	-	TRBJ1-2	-	TGTGCCACCAGCAGAGAAGCCAATGGCTACACCTTC	CATSREANGYTF
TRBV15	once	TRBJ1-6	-	TGTGCCACCAGCAGAGATCGGCAAACCTATAATTCACCCCTCCACTTT	CATSRDRQTYNSPLHF
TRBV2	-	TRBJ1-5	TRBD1	TGTGCCAGCGGATCAACAGGGGGAACTCAGCCCCAGCATTTT	CASGSTGGTQPQHF
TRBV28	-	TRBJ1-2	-	TGTGCCAGCAGTTTGAAGTTAGGCTACACCTTC	CASSLKLGYTF
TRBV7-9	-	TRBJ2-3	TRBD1	TGTGCCAGCAGCTTCCGGGACAGTGCCACAGATACGCAGTATTTT	CASSFRDSATDTQYF
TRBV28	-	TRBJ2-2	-	TGTGCCAGCAGCCACTTAGGGCCGAACACCGGGGAGCTGTTTTTT	CASSHLGPNTGELFF
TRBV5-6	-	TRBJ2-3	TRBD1	TGTGCCAGCAGCTGGGGGGACAGGGGAACAGATACGCAGTATTTT	CASSWGDRGTDTQYF
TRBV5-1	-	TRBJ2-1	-	TGCGCCAGCAGCTTAGAGGGATCCAATGAGCAGTTCTTC	CASSLEGSNEQFF
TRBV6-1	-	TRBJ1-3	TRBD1	TGTGCCAGCAAAATACCGGGACAGGGAAACACCATATATTTT	CASKIPGQGNTIYF
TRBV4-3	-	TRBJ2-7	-	TGCGCCAGCAGCCAAGAAGGTGCAGTATCCTACGAGCAGTACTTC	CASSQEGAVSYEQYF
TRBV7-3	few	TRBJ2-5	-	TGTGCCAGCAGCCAGGGACCGGTGGGGGAGACCCAGTACTTC	CASSQGPVGETQYF
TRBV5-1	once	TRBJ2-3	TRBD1	TGCGCCAGCAGCTTGGGACAGGGCTACACAGATACGCAGTATTTT	CASSLGQGYTDTQYF
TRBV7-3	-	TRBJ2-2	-	TGTGCCAGCAGCTTAGGGGTTAACACCGGGGAGCTGTTTTTT	CASSLGVNTGELFF
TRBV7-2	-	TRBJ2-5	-	TGTGCCAGCAGCTTCCAGGGAGGCCAAGAGACCCAGTACTTC	CASSFQGGQETQYF
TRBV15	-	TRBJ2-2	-	TGTGCCACCAGCAGAGACCCATCCCGGGACATCACCGGGGAGCTGTTTTTT	CATSRDPSRDITGELFF
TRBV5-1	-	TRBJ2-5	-	TGCGCCAGCAGCTTGTCTATGAGGGGGGAGACCCAGTACTTC	CASSLSMRGETQYF